The 23 T cell receptor beta chains reported below all come from one sample, sequenced in a study of shared clonotypes between healthy human individuals. Some clones are missing from TCRdb's copy, which holds only in-frame ones; the method was immunoSEQ multiplex PCR. Counted here are roughly 1 million clones, about three quarters occurring once; the ten biggest clones make up approximately 1.5%. Sequences were obtained from memory CD4+ T cells sorted from blood. The subset is: CD45RA-negative fraction. These receptors were collected from a man aged 18 to 30 in good health.

This clone was seen a few times. The J gene is TRBJ1-1, the V gene TRBV30, with a possible D match to TRBD1 (5 bases). Trimming pared 0 bases from V and 4 bases from J, leaving 12 bases between. This CDR3 comprises 14 residues. Germline loops: CDR1 GTSNPN, CDR2 SVGIG (reference sequence). The CDR3 reads CAWSVGRGRTEAFF. The CDR3 DNA follows: TGTGCCTGGAGTGTTGGCCGGGGCCGCACTGAAGCTTTCTTT. Together with reference TRBV30 and TRBJ1-1, the CDR3 gives the full variable domain: SQTIHQWPATLVQPVGSPLSLECTVEGTSNPNLYWYRQAAGRGLQLLFYSVGIGQISSEVPQNLSASRPQDRQFILSSKKLLLSDSGFYLCAWSVGRGRTEAFFGQGTRLTVV.

The chain employs TRBV5-5 and TRBJ1-6; TRBD1 aligns across 7 bases. The CDR3 runs to 17 residues. V lost 4 bases and J lost 2; bases outside the gene matches: 9. Looked up from germline, CDR1 is SGHKS and CDR2 is YYEKEE (reference sequence). The CDR3 reads CASSQPLQGTYNSPLHF. Written as DNA, the CDR3 is TGTGCCAGCAGCCAACCCCTACAGGGGACCTATAATTCACCCCTCCACTTT.

There are a few counts of this clone. The chain couples TRBV27 to TRBJ2-4; 8 bases align to TRBD1. The CDR3 covers 16 residues. V lost 7 bases and J lost 2; bases outside the gene matches: 10. Germline values: CDR1 MNHEY, CDR2 SMNVEV (reference sequence). The CDR3 nucleotides read TGTGCCAGCACACCTCGGCAGGGGGCATCCAAAAACATTCAGTACTTC. It specifies CASTPRQGASKNIQYF.

The chain employs TRBV19 and TRBJ2-6; D call uncertain. The germline V gene encodes CDR1 LNHDA and CDR2 SQIVND (reference sequence). The V gene lost 3 bases and the J gene lost 0 bases, with 15 bases spanning the gap. The CDR3 totals 18 residues. The CDR3 is CASSIPQASFSGANVLTF. CDR3 DNA: TGTGCCAGTAGTATTCCCCAGGCCTCGTTCTCTGGGGCCAACGTCCTGACTTTC.

The chain carries TRBV18 and TRBJ2-1; 8 bases are shared with TRBD2. J gave up 6 bases and V 2 bases, and 9 bases lay outside the gene matches. This CDR3 has 16 residues. Germline-derived CDR1 and CDR2 are KGHSH and LQKENI. This CDR3 reads CASSPRSQRGFNEQFF. CDR3 coding DNA: TGTGCCAGCTCACCAAGGAGCCAGCGGGGGTTCAATGAGCAGTTCTTC.

The J gene is TRBJ2-7, the V gene TRBV27; TRBD1 matches 11 bases. The length of the CDR3 is 15 residues. Looked up from germline, CDR1 is MNHEY and CDR2 is SMNVEV (reference sequence). Losses at the gene ends were 5 bases for V and 2 bases for J; bases not matched to a gene: 5. Here the CDR3 reads CASSKGQGGTYEQYF. For the CDR3, the DNA is TGTGCCAGCAGTAAGGGACAGGGGGGAACCTACGAGCAGTACTTC.

In this sample, this clone turned up a few times. This chain links TRBV28 with TRBJ1-2, with no clear D. V dropped 6 bases and J dropped 4 bases, with 12 bases sitting between them. This CDR3 has 13 amino acids. The germline V gene encodes CDR1 MDHEN and CDR2 SYDVKM. DNA of the CDR3: TGTGCCAGCAGATCGGGGTTATCCTATGGCTACACCTTC. Protein product: CASRSGLSYGYTF.

V usage is TRBV7-2 and J usage is TRBJ2-1; D unresolved. Germline CDR1 reads SGHTA; CDR2 reads FQGNSA. Trimming stripped 5 bases from V and 7 bases from J, with 15 bases between. CDR3 length: 14 residues. CDR3 sequence (DNA): TGTGCCAGCAGCCCCTCCTATGGGCTGAATGAGCAGTTCTTC. Protein: CASSPSYGLNEQFF. The whole variable domain, remainder taken from reference TRBV7-2 and TRBJ2-1, is GAGVSQSPSNKVTEKGKDVELRCDPISGHTALYWYRQSLGQGLEFLIYFQGNSAPDKSGLPSDRFSAERTGGSVSTLTIQRTQQEDSAVYLCASSPSYGLNEQFFGPGTRLTVL.

The chain combines TRBV5-1 with TRBJ2-4; 7 nucleotides agree with TRBD2. Germline lookup yields CDR1 SGHRS and CDR2 YFSETQ. The CDR3 consists of 14 residues. Trimming removed 2 bases from V and 7 bases from J; junction bases left unmatched: 6. DNA for the CDR3: TGCGCCAGCAGCTTAACTAGCGAGGGGAACATTCAGTACTTC. Translation: CASSLTSEGNIQYF.

This rearrangement joins TRBV6-5 to TRBJ1-2, with D unresolved. Germline V gene lookup returns CDR1 MNHEY and CDR2 SVGAGI. Trimming stripped 10 bases from V and 4 bases from J, with 13 bases between. This CDR3 contains 12 residues. The CDR3 spells CAILHRGYGYTF. The CDR3 DNA follows: TGTGCCATCCTACACCGTGGCTATGGCTACACCTTC.

To note about this clone: The sample carries other DNA sequences with the same CDR3. This sequence joins TRBV15 and TRBJ2-7; tentative D call: TRBD2 (6 bases). V lost 1 base and J 0 bases, leaving 10 bases between the germline ends. CDR3 length equals 15 residues. Germline V gene sequence: CDR1 LNHNV, CDR2 YYDKDF (reference sequence). The CDR3 is CATSRGGGSSYEQYF. CDR3 nucleotide sequence: TGTGCCACCAGCAGAGGGGGAGGAAGCTCCTACGAGCAGTACTTC. The full variable domain, in which reference TRBV15 and TRBJ2-7 provide the parts outside the CDR3, is DAMVIQNPRYQVTQFGKPVTLSCSQTLNHNVMYWYQQKSSQAPKLLFHYYDKDFNNEADTPDNFQSRRPNTSFCFLDIRSPGLGDTAMYLCATSRGGGSSYEQYFGPGTRLTVT.

V is TRBV2 and J is TRBJ2-5; D might be TRBD1 (6 bases). Germline V gene lookup returns CDR1 SNHLY and CDR2 FYNNEI. The length of the CDR3 is 15 residues. Trimming took off 2 bases at V and 5 bases at J, with 15 bases between the two ends. This CDR3 reads CASSERQGLTETQYF. CDR3 in DNA: TGTGCCAGCAGTGAACGTCAGGGGCTTACGGAGACCCAGTACTTC.

The chain uses TRBV5-1 and TRBJ2-5; possible D gene TRBD2, 6 bases. The CDR3 has 15 residues. The V and J ends lost 2 bases and 1 base respectively, with 12 bases between them. Per the germline V gene, CDR1 is SGHRS and CDR2 is YFSETQ. CDR3 coding DNA: TGCGCCAGCAGCTTTTCGGCGGGGCTCCAAGAGACCCAGTACTTC. It encodes CASSFSAGLQETQYF.

The chain recombines TRBV4-2 with TRBJ2-4, with D possibly TRBD2 on 6 matching bases. Germline loops: CDR1 LGHNA, CDR2 YNFKEQ. CDR3 size: 14 residues. V was cut by 8 bases and J by 0 bases, with 11 bases left in between. This CDR3 reads CASWGVPAKNIQYF. The DNA of the CDR3 is TGTGCCAGCTGGGGGGTTCCAGCCAAAAACATTCAGTACTTC.

This rearrangement joins TRBV6-1 to TRBJ2-3; the match to TRBD2 covers 13 bases. Trimming removed 2 bases from V and 2 bases from J; junction bases left unmatched: 7. This CDR3 region has 18 residues. Germline V gene sequence: CDR1 MNHNS, CDR2 SASEGT. The CDR3 here is CASSEPRTSGGYTDTQYF. DNA of the CDR3: TGTGCCAGCAGTGAACCTAGGACTAGCGGGGGATACACAGATACGCAGTATTTT.

The CDR3 sequence is CASTFGGNWVYGYTF. CDR3 coding DNA: TGTGCCAGCACTTTCGGGGGGAATTGGGTCTATGGCTACACCTTC. The chain has TRBV6-5 and TRBJ1-2; perhaps TRBD1 as D (5 bases). Germline values: CDR1 MNHEY, CDR2 SVGAGI. The CDR3 consists of 15 residues. V lost 7 bases to trimming and J lost 4 bases, with 19 bases between them.

Notes on this clone: At the DNA level, this CDR3 is encoded by other sequences in the same sample as well. The rearrangement joins TRBV5-4 to TRBJ2-1; TRBD2 agrees at 7 bases. Germline V lookup: CDR1 SGHNT, CDR2 YYREEE (reference sequence). CDR3 length: 15 residues. The V gene end was trimmed by 0 bases and the J gene end by 4 bases; junction bases not matched to a gene: 4. The CDR3 DNA reads as TGTGCCAGCAGCTTGGACCGGGGGGAATACAATGAGCAGTTCTTC. It is translated as CASSLDRGEYNEQFF.

A word on this clone: This could be a read error, since a much larger clone is one nucleotide away. This sample includes further DNA sequences coding for the same CDR3. The DNA for the CDR3 is TGTGCCATCAGTGAGTCGAGTTACGAGCAGTACTTC. The encoded protein is CAISESSYEQYF. The chain joins TRBV10-3 to TRBJ2-7; D not certain. CDR1 and CDR2 from the germline V gene are ENHRY and SYGVKD. V dropped 0 bases and J dropped 4 bases, with 4 bases sitting between them. This CDR3 region has 12 residues.

The rearrangement uses TRBV19 and TRBJ1-6; D is unresolved. With 3 bases removed from V and 8 bases from J, the gap between germline ends came to 14 bases. Per germline, CDR1 LNHDA and CDR2 SQIVND (reference sequence). The CDR3 covers 15 residues. CDR3 in amino acids: CASSIGLLTYSPLHF. The CDR3 DNA sequence: TGTGCCAGTAGTATCGGACTCTTAACCTATTCACCCCTCCACTTT.

This rearrangement joins TRBV4-1 to TRBJ2-7, with 7 bases that match TRBD2. CDR1 is MGHRA and CDR2 is YSYEKL in the germline V gene. Trimming took 4 bases from V and 0 from J; bases not matched to a gene: 15. The CDR3 consists of 18 residues. The CDR3 sequence: CASSPSGLAASSSYEQYF. In DNA, the CDR3 is TGCGCCAGCAGCCCATCGGGTCTAGCGGCAAGTAGCTCCTACGAGCAGTACTTC.

There are a few counts of this clone. This chain links TRBV29-1 with TRBJ1-3, with TRBD1 as a possible D gene (5 bases). Trimming stripped 4 bases from V and 2 bases from J, with 9 bases between. The germline V gene encodes CDR1 SQVTM and CDR2 ANQGSEA. CDR3 length equals 13 residues. CDR3 region: CSVVRDPGNTIYF. The CDR3 coding sequence is TGCAGCGTTGTCAGGGACCCTGGAAACACCATATATTTT.

As regards this clone: The same CDR3 also results from other DNA sequences found in this sample. Here the CDR3 reads CASSIRGPGANVLTF. The CDR3 DNA is TGTGCCAGTAGTATTAGGGGGCCTGGGGCCAACGTCCTGACTTTC. The rearrangement links TRBV19 to TRBJ2-6, with 7 positions matching TRBD1. Germline V gives CDR1 LNHDA, CDR2 SQIVND (reference sequence). There are 15 residues in the CDR3. Trimming took 3 bases from V and 2 from J; bases not matched to a gene: 1.

The gene calls are TRBV4-1 and TRBJ2-5; 7 nucleotides align to TRBD1. Trimming removed 4 bases from V and 1 base from J; junction bases left unmatched: 0. Germline values: CDR1 MGHRA, CDR2 YSYEKL. The CDR3 consists of 13 residues. The CDR3 DNA sequence: TGCGCCAGCAGCCGGACAGGCCAAGAGACCCAGTACTTC. As protein: CASSRTGQETQYF.